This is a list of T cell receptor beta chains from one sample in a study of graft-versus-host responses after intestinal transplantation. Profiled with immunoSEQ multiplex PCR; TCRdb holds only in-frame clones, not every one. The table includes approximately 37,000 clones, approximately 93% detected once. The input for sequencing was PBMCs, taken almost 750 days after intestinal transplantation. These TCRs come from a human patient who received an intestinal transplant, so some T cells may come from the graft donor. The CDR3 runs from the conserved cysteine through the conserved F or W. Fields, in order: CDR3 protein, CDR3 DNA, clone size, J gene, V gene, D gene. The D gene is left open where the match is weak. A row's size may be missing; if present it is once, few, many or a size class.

CDR3: CASSETAYNSPLHF
DNA: TGTGCCAGCAGTGAGACTGCTTATAATTCACCCCTCCACTTT
size: NA
J: TRBJ1-6
V: TRBV6-5
D: NA

CDR3: CASSPSGGNTDTQYF
DNA: TGTGCCAGCAGCCCTAGCGGGGGCAACACAGATACGCAGTATTTT
size: NA
J: TRBJ2-3
V: TRBV5-6
D: TRBD2

CDR3: CAVLGRAGTGELFF
DNA: TGTGCCGTACTGGGCAGGGCGGGAACCGGGGAGCTGTTTTTT
size: once
J: TRBJ2-2
V: TRBV2
D: NA

CDR3: CASSYSRLTSEQYF
DNA: TGTGCCAGCAGTTACTCCAGGCTGACGAGCGAGCAGTACTTC
size: NA
J: TRBJ2-7
V: TRBV6-5
D: NA

CDR3: CASRAGPENQPQHF
DNA: TGTGCCAGCAGGGCCGGGCCGGAAAATCAGCCCCAGCATTTT
size: NA
J: TRBJ1-5
V: TRBV2
D: NA

CDR3: CASSGRGRVIQSLNTEAFF
DNA: TGTGCCAGCAGCGGCCGAGGTAGGGTAATCCAGTCCCTGAACACTGAAGCTTTCTTT
size: NA
J: TRBJ1-1
V: TRBV7-9
D: NA

CDR3: CASSEEVEQYF
DNA: TGTGCCAGCAGTGAGGAGGTCGAGCAGTACTTC
size: NA
J: TRBJ2-7
V: TRBV6-5
D: NA

CDR3: CASSFGEMNPYEQYF
DNA: TGTGCCAGCAGTTTCGGGGAGATGAATCCCTACGAGCAGTACTTC
size: NA
J: TRBJ2-7
V: TRBV6-5
D: NA

CDR3: CASSEGDRLNTEAFF
DNA: TGCGCCAGCAGTGAGGGGGACAGGCTGAACACTGAAGCTTTCTTT
size: NA
J: TRBJ1-1
V: TRBV10-2
D: TRBD1

CDR3: CASSYSRGLNTEAFF
DNA: TGTGCCAGCAGTTACTCTCGGGGACTGAACACTGAAGCTTTCTTT
size: NA
J: TRBJ1-1
V: TRBV6-5
D: NA

CDR3: CASSVASVPGGYGYTF
DNA: TGTGCCAGCAGCGTAGCTAGCGTCCCTGGAGGCTATGGCTACACCTTC
size: NA
J: TRBJ1-2
V: TRBV9
D: NA

CDR3: CASTPRGGNTIYF
DNA: TGTGCCAGCACCCCAAGGGGTGGAAACACCATATATTTT
size: NA
J: TRBJ1-3
V: TRBV5-4
D: NA

CDR3: CASRLGTSGSYEQYF
DNA: TGTGCCAGCAGACTCGGGACTAGCGGATCCTACGAGCAGTACTTC
size: NA
J: TRBJ2-7
V: TRBV27
D: TRBD2

CDR3: CASSPRTGPMNTEAFF
DNA: TGCGCCAGCAGCCCGAGGACAGGACCCATGAACACTGAAGCTTTCTTT
size: NA
J: TRBJ1-1
V: TRBV5-1
D: TRBD1

CDR3: CASHAGNTIYF
DNA: TGCGCCAGCCATGCGGGAAACACCATATATTTT
size: once
J: TRBJ1-3
V: TRBV10-2
D: NA

CDR3: CASGTMTGLGQPQHF
DNA: TGTGCTAGTGGTACCATGACAGGGCTTGGTCAGCCCCAGCATTTT
size: NA
J: TRBJ1-5
V: TRBV12-5
D: TRBD1

CDR3: CATSRVPRTGTYEQYF
DNA: TGTGCCACCAGCAGAGTACCCCGGACAGGGACTTACGAGCAGTACTTC
size: NA
J: TRBJ2-7
V: TRBV15
D: TRBD1

CDR3: CASSQDPGGNTEAFF
DNA: TGCGCCAGCAGCCAAGATCCTGGCGGGAACACTGAAGCTTTCTTT
size: NA
J: TRBJ1-1
V: TRBV4-1
D: NA

CDR3: CASSDDYTGELFF
DNA: TGTGCCAGCAGTGACGACTACACCGGGGAGCTGTTTTTT
size: NA
J: TRBJ2-2
V: TRBV6-4
D: NA

CDR3: CSVGFPGQERNTEAFF
DNA: TGCAGCGTTGGATTCCCGGGACAGGAGAGGAACACTGAAGCTTTCTTT
size: NA
J: TRBJ1-1
V: TRBV29-1
D: TRBD1

CDR3: CASSEQVNSPLHF
DNA: TGCGCCAGCAGTGAACAGGTGAATTCACCCCTCCACTTT
size: NA
J: TRBJ1-6
V: TRBV10-1
D: NA

CDR3: CASSERGQVFYGYTF
DNA: TGCGCCAGCAGTGAAAGAGGACAGGTATTCTATGGCTACACCTTC
size: NA
J: TRBJ1-2
V: TRBV10-2
D: TRBD1

CDR3: CASSIRGQPQHF
DNA: TGTGCCAGCAGTATCAGGGGTCAGCCCCAGCATTTT
size: NA
J: TRBJ1-5
V: TRBV21-1
D: NA

CDR3: CASSLGGQGNQPQHF
DNA: TGTGCCAGCAGCTTAGGGGGACAGGGCAATCAGCCCCAGCATTTT
size: NA
J: TRBJ1-5
V: TRBV11-2
D: TRBD1

CDR3: CASSVEGTTTGELFF
DNA: TGTGCCAGCAGCGTAGAGGGAACGACCACCGGGGAGCTGTTTTTT
size: NA
J: TRBJ2-2
V: TRBV9
D: NA

CDR3: CSVTTLNRDNRDEAFF
DNA: TGCAGCGTCACAACCCTAAACCGGGACAACCGCGATGAAGCTTTCTTT
size: NA
J: TRBJ1-1
V: TRBV29-1
D: NA

CDR3: CAWRLAGDGTEAFF
DNA: TGTGCCTGGAGGTTGGCAGGGGATGGCACTGAAGCTTTCTTT
size: NA
J: TRBJ1-1
V: TRBV30
D: NA

CDR3: CAWSGDRPNSYEQYF
DNA: TGTGCCTGGAGTGGTGATAGACCTAACTCCTACGAGCAGTACTTC
size: once
J: TRBJ2-7
V: TRBV30
D: NA

CDR3: CASSLSLGTGRSAEQFF
DNA: TGTGCCAGCAGCTTAAGCCTGGGGACAGGGCGTTCGGCTGAGCAGTTCTTC
size: NA
J: TRBJ2-1
V: TRBV7-3
D: TRBD1

CDR3: CASSLRFQSTDTQYF
DNA: TGTGCCAGCAGCTTGAGGTTCCAAAGCACAGATACGCAGTATTTT
size: NA
J: TRBJ2-3
V: TRBV5-5
D: NA

CDR3: CASWGGRTYNEQFF
DNA: TGTGCCAGCTGGGGCGGGAGAACTTACAATGAGCAGTTCTTC
size: NA
J: TRBJ2-1
V: TRBV28
D: TRBD2

CDR3: CASSVAGGPYEQYF
DNA: TGTGCCAGTAGTGTCGCGGGGGGGCCCTACGAGCAGTACTTC
size: NA
J: TRBJ2-7
V: TRBV19
D: TRBD2

CDR3: CASRLARDYPRQFF
DNA: TGTGCAAGTCGCTTAGCGAGGGACTATCCTCGACAGTTCTTC
size: NA
J: TRBJ2-1
V: TRBV12-2
D: NA

CDR3: CASSGSSTRGENIQYF
DNA: TGTGCCAGCAGCGGATCCTCGACTCGGGGGGAAAACATTCAGTACTTC
size: NA
J: TRBJ2-4
V: TRBV7-9
D: TRBD2

CDR3: CASSLSTYNEQFF
DNA: TGTGCCAGCAGCTTATCGACGTACAATGAGCAGTTCTTC
size: NA
J: TRBJ2-1
V: TRBV7-3
D: NA

CDR3: CARVRDSRLGQFF
DNA: TGTGCCAGGGTGAGGGACAGCCGGTTAGGGCAGTTCTTC
size: NA
J: TRBJ2-1
V: TRBV25-1
D: TRBD1

CDR3: CASSQDAEYTF
DNA: TGCGCCAGCAGCCAAGACGCGGAATACACCTTC
size: once
J: TRBJ1-2
V: TRBV4-1
D: NA

CDR3: CASNPLVGGTDTQYF
DNA: TGCGCCAGCAACCCCCTGGTGGGGGGCACAGATACGCAGTATTTT
size: NA
J: TRBJ2-3
V: TRBV5-1
D: NA

CDR3: CASSYSLAGNYYEQYF
DNA: TGTGCCAGCAGTTACTCGTTGGCAGGGAACTACTACGAGCAGTACTTC
size: NA
J: TRBJ2-7
V: TRBV6-5
D: NA

CDR3: CASSPWGRGETQYF
DNA: TGTGCCAGCAGCCCCTGGGGGAGGGGCGAGACCCAGTACTTC
size: NA
J: TRBJ2-5
V: TRBV6-6
D: TRBD2

CDR3: CASTTGEIGETQYF
DNA: TGCGCCAGCACGACAGGGGAAATTGGAGAGACCCAGTACTTC
size: NA
J: TRBJ2-5
V: TRBV10-2
D: TRBD1

CDR3: CASSQSIEERWYF
DNA: TGCGCCAGCAGTCAATCGATTGAGGAGAGATGGTACTTC
size: NA
J: TRBJ2-5
V: TRBV23-1
D: NA

CDR3: CASSQGTYTDTQYF
DNA: TGCGCCAGCAGCCAAGGGACTTACACAGATACGCAGTATTTT
size: NA
J: TRBJ2-3
V: TRBV4-1
D: NA

CDR3: CASSLDVANSEPQHF
DNA: TGTGCCAGCAGCTTAGATGTCGCCAACTCGGAGCCCCAGCATTTT
size: NA
J: TRBJ1-5
V: TRBV7-9
D: NA

CDR3: CASSPGLATYEQYF
DNA: TGTGCCAGCAGCCCGGGACTAGCAACCTACGAGCAGTACTTC
size: NA
J: TRBJ2-7
V: TRBV5-4
D: TRBD2